Listed here are 32 T cell receptor beta chains from one sample, sequenced in a study of cytomegalovirus exposure and HLA in healthy donors. Both 60 Vbeta primers and 13 Jbeta primers went into the PCR. Method: immunoSEQ multiplex PCR; TCRdb's copy keeps in-frame clones and lacks some. Of just over 150,000 clones in the sample, approximately 84% are singletons; the top ten hold roughly 2.3%. The sequencing sample was made of PBMCs. The receptors shown here come from a woman between 18 and 29 years old in good health and CMV-seronegative.

The gene calls are TRBV9 and TRBJ2-7; the D gene is possibly TRBD2 (5 bases). V was cut by 0 bases and J by 7 bases, with 14 bases left in between. Germline-derived CDR1 and CDR2 are SGDLS and YYNGEE. This CDR3 is built from 14 residues. This chain's CDR3 is CASSVGAERGEQYF. In DNA, the CDR3 is TGTGCCAGCAGCGTAGGCGCCGAACGAGGGGAGCAGTACTTC. Full variable domain (remainder filled in from reference TRBV9 and TRBJ2-7): DSGVTQTPKHLITATGQRVTLRCSPRSGDLSVYWYQQSLDQGLQFLIQYYNGEERAKGNILERFSAQQFPDLHSELNLSSLELGDSALYFCASSVGAERGEQYFGPGTRLTVT.

V and J are TRBV5-6 and TRBJ2-2, with D maybe TRBD1 (6 bases). CDR3 length: 14 amino acids. Germline V gene data show CDR1 as SGHDT and CDR2 as YYEEEE. Between the trimmed V and J ends, which lost 1 base and 6 bases, there was a span of 10 bases. CDR3 DNA sequence: TGTGCCAGCAGCTTGCCAGGGGATTCCGGGGAGCTGTTTTTT. Its translation: CASSLPGDSGELFF.

J is TRBJ1-2 and V is TRBV30, with D uncertain. With 2 bases removed from V and 5 bases from J, the gap between germline ends came to 9 bases. This CDR3 region has 12 residues. Germline CDR1 and CDR2: GTSNPN and SVGIG (reference sequence). The CDR3 coding sequence is TGTGCCTGGAGTCGAGACGGGTATGGCTACACCTTC. This gives the protein CAWSRDGYGYTF.

V usage is TRBV19 and J usage is TRBJ2-7, with 9 positions matching TRBD1. This CDR3 has 14 residues. Germline V gene data show CDR1 as LNHDA and CDR2 as SQIVND (reference sequence). The ends lost 7 bases at V and 1 base at J; junction bases unmatched: 5. The CDR3 is CASNSGQGSYEQYF. The CDR3 region has the DNA TGTGCCAGTAACTCGGGACAGGGATCCTACGAGCAGTACTTC. The complete variable domain, with remaining parts taken from reference TRBV19 and TRBJ2-7, reads DGGITQSPKYLFRKEGQNVTLSCEQNLNHDAMYWYRQDPGQGLRLIYYSQIVNDFQKGDIAEGYSVSREKKESFPLTVTSAQKNPTAFYLCASNSGQGSYEQYFGPGTRLTVT.

The chain carries TRBV28 and TRBJ1-2, with unresolved D. Germline CDR1 MDHEN, CDR2 SYDVKM. V was clipped by 4 bases and J by 4 bases, with 13 bases between them. The CDR3 consists of 14 residues. For the CDR3, the DNA is TGTGCCAGCAGTTCGACTCGCTCGGGCTATGGCTACACCTTC. The encoded protein is CASSSTRSGYGYTF.

Here the CDR3 reads CASRRGEARRNQPQHF. CDR3 in DNA: TGTGCCAGTAGGCGGGGTGAGGCCAGGCGCAATCAGCCCCAGCATTTT. This chain uses TRBV19 with TRBJ1-5; D gene unclear. The CDR3 runs 16 residues. Per the germline V gene, CDR1 is LNHDA and CDR2 is SQIVND (reference sequence). V lost 6 bases to trimming and J lost 2 bases, with 17 bases between them.

The table lists this clone with a count of one. This rearrangement joins TRBV11-2 to TRBJ2-3; TRBD1 might be the D (7 bases). The CDR3 runs to 12 residues. Germline lookup yields CDR1 SGHAT and CDR2 FQNNGV. Deletions cut 8 bases from V and 5 bases from J, with 11 bases between. The CDR3 loop reads CASGQGGDTQYF. The DNA of the CDR3 is TGTGCCAGCGGGCAGGGGGGAGATACGCAGTATTTT.

The V gene is TRBV7-9, the J gene TRBJ2-1; TRBD2 matches 9 bases. The CDR3 consists of 12 residues. Germline V gene lookup returns CDR1 SEHNR and CDR2 FQNEAQ (reference sequence). V lost 0 bases to trimming and J lost 15 bases; unmatched junction nucleotides: 3. The CDR3 DNA follows: TGTGCCAGCAGCTTAGCGGGGACTAGCCTGTTCTTC. It is translated as CASSLAGTSLFF. Filled out from reference TRBV7-9 and TRBJ2-1, the complete variable domain reads DTGVSQNPRHKITKRGQNVTFRCDPISEHNRLYWYRQTLGQGPEFLTYFQNEAQLEKSRLLSDRFSAERPKGSFSTLEIQRTEQGDSAMYLCASSLAGTSLFFGPGTRLTVL.

The chain carries TRBV30 and TRBJ2-1; D is possibly TRBD2 (7 bases). V was shortened by 2 bases and J by 13 bases, with 15 bases between the two germline ends. The CDR3 extends over 12 amino acids. Germline V gives CDR1 GTSNPN, CDR2 SVGIG (reference sequence). DNA of the CDR3: TGTGCCTGGAGTCCAAGGGGGGAGGGCCAGTTCTTC. This gives the protein CAWSPRGEGQFF.

The chain carries TRBV18 and TRBJ1-2; D gene ambiguous. Germline CDR1 KGHSH, CDR2 LQKENI. The CDR3 spans 18 residues. V was pared by 0 bases and J by 5 bases, with 22 bases between. The CDR3 DNA follows: TGTGCCAGCTCACCACCGGGCAGGCCCTTATTCTCCAATTATGGCTACACCTTC. It is translated as CASSPPGRPLFSNYGYTF.

The chain joins TRBV30 to TRBJ2-2; 8 positions match TRBD1. The CDR3 is 14 residues long. Trimming took 4 bases from V and 6 from J; bases not matched to a gene: 7. Germline loops: CDR1 GTSNPN, CDR2 SVGIG (reference sequence). The CDR3 region is CAWKKGQAAGELFF. The CDR3 region has the DNA TGTGCCTGGAAGAAGGGACAGGCTGCCGGGGAGCTGTTTTTT.

The chain links TRBV27 to TRBJ2-7; 7 bases match TRBD2. This CDR3 is built from 14 residues. Germline assignment: CDR1 MNHEY and CDR2 SMNVEV (reference sequence). Germline trimming cut 8 bases from V and 4 bases from J; bases unmatched to any gene: 11. The CDR3 DNA follows: TGTGCCAGCCACCCCGGGGCGGGAGTTTACGAGCAGTACTTC. This gives the protein CASHPGAGVYEQYF.

This rearrangement joins TRBV9 to TRBJ2-1; TRBD2 matches 9 bases. Unmatched junction bases numbered 7, after V lost 4 bases and J lost 2 bases. In germline, CDR1 is SGDLS, CDR2 YYNGEE. The CDR3 has 16 residues. The CDR3 loop reads CASSLRTSVAYNEQFF. CDR3 nucleotide sequence: TGTGCCAGCAGCCTTCGGACTAGCGTGGCCTACAATGAGCAGTTCTTC. The entire variable domain, with the rest obtained from reference TRBV9 and TRBJ2-1, is as follows: DSGVTQTPKHLITATGQRVTLRCSPRSGDLSVYWYQQSLDQGLQFLIQYYNGEERAKGNILERFSAQQFPDLHSELNLSSLELGDSALYFCASSLRTSVAYNEQFFGPGTRLTVL.

The rearrangement uses TRBV20-1 and TRBJ1-2; D gene unclear. Per germline, CDR1 DFQATT and CDR2 SNEGSKA (reference sequence). There are 11 residues in the CDR3. With 3 bases removed from V and 6 bases from J, the gap between germline ends came to 8 bases. The CDR3: CSARGKNGYTF. CDR3 sequence (DNA): TGCAGTGCTAGGGGCAAGAATGGCTACACCTTC.

The chain couples TRBV6-1 to TRBJ1-1; tentative D call: TRBD1 (5 bases). Looked up from germline, CDR1 is MNHNS and CDR2 is SASEGT. The CDR3 extends over 15 amino acids. The ends were cut back, 5 bases at V and 0 bases at J, with 13 bases in the middle. The CDR3 here is CASSPQGEVNTEAFF. CDR3 nucleotide sequence: TGTGCCAGCAGTCCCCAAGGGGAGGTGAACACTGAAGCTTTCTTT.

This chain connects TRBV5-1 to TRBJ2-3; 10 nucleotides align to TRBD1. Germline V gene lookup returns CDR1 SGHRS and CDR2 YFSETQ. V lost 0 bases and J lost 9; bases outside the gene matches: 7. CDR3 length equals 15 residues. CDR3 nucleotide sequence: TGCGCCAGCAGCTTGGTGGTGACAGGGGGCGCGACGCAGTATTTT. Protein sequence: CASSLVVTGGATQYF.

The CDR3 is CASSPLGRASYNSPLHF. CDR3 sequence (DNA): TGTGCCAGCAGTCCCCTGGGCAGGGCAAGCTATAATTCACCCCTCCACTTT. This chain links TRBV27 with TRBJ1-6, with a weak D call TRBD1 (5 bases). Germline V gene sequence: CDR1 MNHEY, CDR2 SMNVEV (reference sequence). The CDR3 totals 17 residues. The germline V and J ends were trimmed by 5 bases and 3 bases, with 17 bases remaining between them.

Here the CDR3 DNA reads TGTGCCAGCAGTTCTGGGGCTCCCCAGCATTTT. This translates into CASSSGAPQHF. The V call is TRBV28, the J call TRBJ1-5, with D possibly being TRBD1 (5 bases). Germline loops: CDR1 MDHEN, CDR2 SYDVKM. The CDR3 contains 11 residues. Trimming shortened V by 4 bases and J by 10 bases, and 8 bases separated the two germline ends.

The chain recombines TRBV28 with TRBJ2-1; 10 positions match TRBD1. Germline CDR1 MDHEN, CDR2 SYDVKM. After removal of 2 bases from V and 5 bases from J, the junction contained 15 bases not matched to a gene. CDR3 length equals 19 residues. CDR3 region: CASSLDLTGGESFNNEQFF. The CDR3 region has the DNA TGTGCCAGCAGTTTAGACCTGACAGGGGGCGAGAGTTTCAACAATGAGCAGTTCTTC.

DNA of the CDR3: TGTGCCAGCAGCTACCAGTTCTACAATGAGCAGTTCTTC. The encoded protein is CASSYQFYNEQFF. The rearrangement uses TRBV5-8 and TRBJ2-1; D not resolved. Per the germline V gene, CDR1 is SGHTS and CDR2 is YDEGEE. The CDR3 has 13 residues. V shed 3 bases and J shed 3 bases, with 7 bases lying between them. The full variable domain, completed using reference TRBV5-8 and TRBJ2-1, is EAGVTQSPTHLIKTRGQQATLRCSPISGHTSVYWYQQALGLGLQFLLWYDEGEERNRGNFPPRFSGRQFPNYSSELNVNALELEDSALYLCASSYQFYNEQFFGPGTRLTVL.

The chain links TRBV5-1 to TRBJ2-1; possible D gene TRBD1, 6 bases. The CDR3 length is 14 residues. V lost 3 bases to trimming and J lost 3 bases, with 10 bases between them. The germline V gene encodes CDR1 SGHRS and CDR2 YFSETQ. The CDR3 bases are TGCGCCAGCAGCTCCAGGGGTGGCTACAATGAGCAGTTCTTC. Residues: CASSSRGGYNEQFF.

Comments on this clone: The identical CDR3 is also encoded by other nucleotide sequences in the sample. J is TRBJ2-5 and V is TRBV7-2; D might be TRBD2 (6 bases). V shed 1 base and J shed 5 bases, with 8 bases lying between them. Germline V lookup: CDR1 SGHTA, CDR2 FQGNSA. There are 13 residues in the CDR3. The CDR3 loop reads CASSLGLAETQYF. The CDR3 DNA is TGTGCCAGCAGCTTAGGGCTAGCGGAGACCCAGTACTTC.

This chain links TRBV30 with TRBJ1-3; D unresolved. Trimming cost V 1 base and J 2 bases, with 18 bases left between them. The germline V gene has CDR1 GTSNPN and CDR2 SVGIG (reference sequence). This CDR3 contains 17 residues. The CDR3 loop reads CAWSGQDAGSPGNTIYF. The CDR3 region has the DNA TGTGCCTGGAGTGGCCAGGACGCTGGGAGTCCTGGAAACACCATATATTTT.

Details on this clone: Additional DNA sequences in this sample encode the identical CDR3. The V call is TRBV5-1, the J call TRBJ2-3, with D maybe TRBD2 (5 bases). Trimming took off 4 bases at V and 1 base at J, with 16 bases between the two ends. The CDR3 runs to 16 residues. In germline, CDR1 is SGHRS, CDR2 YFSETQ. In nucleotides, the CDR3 is TGCGCCAGCAGCCTGTCGGGCCTAGCAGGCACAGATACGCAGTATTTT. Its translation: CASSLSGLAGTDTQYF.

This sequence joins TRBV28 and TRBJ1-1; D might be TRBD1 (6 bases). Germline V gene lookup returns CDR1 MDHEN and CDR2 SYDVKM. The CDR3 is made up of 16 amino acids. Trimming stripped 5 bases from V and 2 bases from J, with 18 bases between. The CDR3 DNA reads as TGTGCCAGCAGTCCCGGACAGCAAAAGACAAACACTGAAGCTTTCTTT. Its translation is CASSPGQQKTNTEAFF. The variable domain in full, completed from reference TRBV28 and TRBJ1-1, reads DVKVTQSSRYLVKRTGEKVFLECVQDMDHENMFWYRQDPGLGLRLIYFSYDVKMKEKGDIPEGYSVSREKKERFSLILESASTNQTSMYLCASSPGQQKTNTEAFFGQGTRLTVV.

This clone has a handful of counts. V usage is TRBV4-3 and J usage is TRBJ2-3, with a weak D call TRBD2 (5 bases). The germline V and J ends were trimmed by 3 bases and 0 bases, with 10 bases remaining between them. This CDR3 comprises 15 residues. Germline loops: CDR1 LGHNA, CDR2 YSLEER. CDR3 bases: TGCGCCAGCAGCCAGAGCGGATCTAGCACAGATACGCAGTATTTT. Translation: CASSQSGSSTDTQYF.

This chain joins TRBV15 and TRBJ2-5; 7 bases match TRBD2. Looked up from germline, CDR1 is LNHNV and CDR2 is YYDKDF (reference sequence). This CDR3 spans 14 amino acids. Trimming cost V 8 bases and J 5 bases; bases outside gene matches: 11. The CDR3 sequence: CATSSGPGWETQYF. The CDR3 DNA reads as TGTGCCACCTCTAGCGGCCCCGGGTGGGAGACCCAGTACTTC.

The chain links TRBV5-5 to TRBJ1-4; D is possibly TRBD1 (5 bases). The CDR3 has 15 residues. CDR1 is SGHKS, CDR2 YYEKEE, per germline (reference sequence). Between the trimmed V and J ends, which lost 0 bases and 8 bases, there was a span of 14 bases. DNA of the CDR3: TGTGCCAGCAGCTTGGGGTCCCAGGGTGAGGAAAAACTGTTTTTT. This encodes CASSLGSQGEEKLFF.

The genes are TRBV28 and TRBJ2-3; D is undetermined. CDR3 length: 11 amino acids. The ends were cut back, 7 bases at V and 0 bases at J, with 2 bases in the middle. In germline, CDR1 is MDHEN, CDR2 SYDVKM. CDR3 in DNA: TGTGCCAGCACTAGCACAGATACGCAGTATTTT. Protein sequence: CASTSTDTQYF.

V usage is TRBV27 and J usage is TRBJ2-5; 7 bases are shared with TRBD1. The CDR3 totals 16 residues. V lost 5 bases, J lost 2 bases, and 11 bases stayed unmatched. From germline, CDR1 is MNHEY and CDR2 SMNVEV (reference sequence). CDR3 in DNA: TGTGCCAGCAGTCCGTTGCCCCGGGACAGACAAGAGACCCAGTACTTC. This gives the protein CASSPLPRDRQETQYF.

V gene TRBV10-1 combines with J gene TRBJ1-6; D not resolved. V lost 5 bases to trimming and J lost 7 bases, with 9 bases between them. This CDR3 is 13 amino acids long. Germline CDR1 and CDR2: WNHNN and SYGVQD (reference sequence). In DNA form, the CDR3 reads TGCGCCAGCAGTCCTTGGGCGAATTCACCCCTCCACTTT. Its protein product is CASSPWANSPLHF.

The chain links TRBV7-2 to TRBJ1-1; TRBD1 is a possible D gene (5 bases). Trimming stripped 2 bases from V and 1 base from J, with 14 bases between. The CDR3 consists of 16 residues. The V gene's germline CDR1 is SGHTA and CDR2 FQGNSA. This CDR3 reads CASSLPDWTRNTEAFF. The CDR3, as DNA: TGTGCCAGCAGCTTACCGGATTGGACACGGAACACTGAAGCTTTCTTT. The entire variable domain, with the rest obtained from reference TRBV7-2 and TRBJ1-1, is as follows: GAGVSQSPSNKVTEKGKDVELRCDPISGHTALYWYRQSLGQGLEFLIYFQGNSAPDKSGLPSDRFSAERTGGSVSTLTIQRTQQEDSAVYLCASSLPDWTRNTEAFFGQGTRLTVV.